This T cell receptor beta chain was sequenced in a study of a mutant IDH1 vaccine in newly diagnosed glioma. Time point here: week 47, end of study. Topical imiquimod accompanied each vaccine dose, which consisted of 300 ug of mutant IDH1 20-mer peptide. Using immunoSEQ multiplex PCR, the repertoire was profiled, and TCRdb retains in-frame clones only, with some absent. The sample yields tens of thousands of clones, almost 85% seen once. V shed 3 bases and J 4 bases; nucleotides not matched to a gene: 8. Looked up from germline, CDR1 is SGHRS and CDR2 is YFSETQ. The CDR3 length is 15 residues. This clone appeared a few times. Its antigen is not identified.

The receptor's source is a man between 40 and 49 years old with glioma. The chain is built from TRBV5-1 and TRBJ1-1, with TRBD1 identical over 8 bases. The source was PBMCs, collected from a glioma patient whose treatment included an IDH1 peptide vaccine. CDR3 bases: TGCGCCAGCAGCTCGACAGGGGTCTCGGGCACTGAAGCTTTCTTT. Translating gives CASSSTGVSGTEAFF.